These T cell receptor beta chains were read from a single sample in a study of PD-1 blockade in classical Hodgkin lymphoma. Clones were read by immunoSEQ multiplex PCR, and TCRdb kept only the in-frame ones, dropping some. The sample has about 40,000 clones, approximately 64% seen once; the top ten hold 3% to 3.5%. Sequences were derived from peripheral blood mononuclear cells (PBMCs), sampled at baseline. The receptors here all came from a human donor with classical Hodgkin lymphoma. Both conserved end residues are part of each CDR3. Each record gives: clone size, J gene, V gene, D gene, CDR3 DNA, CDR3 protein. D genes are given only for firm matches. Part of the rows lack a size; the others show once, few, many or a class for expanded clones.

>.|TRBJ1-2|TRBV15|TRBD1
TGTGCCACCAGCAGCTTACAGGGGGCGTATGGCTACACCTTC
CATSSLQGAYGYTF
>.|TRBJ2-1|TRBV6-4|TRBD2
TGTGCCAGCAGTGAGTACACTATAGCGGGAGGGAACTACAATGAGCAGTTCTTC
CASSEYTIAGGNYNEQFF
>.|TRBJ2-3|TRBV5-1|.
TGCGCCAGCAGCTTTGCCACAGATACGCAGTATTTT
CASSFATDTQYF
>.|TRBJ2-3|TRBV4-1|.
TGCGCCAGCACCTCAGAGAGGGTCCATGACAAAGGTAGCACAGATACGCAGTATTTT
CASTSERVHDKGSTDTQYF
>.|TRBJ2-1|TRBV9|TRBD2
TGTGCCAGCAGCGTAGGTTCCGGACTAGCGGGGGATTACAATGAGCAGTTCTTC
CASSVGSGLAGDYNEQFF
>.|TRBJ1-1|TRBV5-6|TRBD1
TGTGCCAGCAGCCCACTCGGGACAGGGGGTATGAACACTGAAGCTTTCTTT
CASSPLGTGGMNTEAFF
>.|TRBJ2-5|TRBV4-1|.
TGCGCCAGCAGCCAAGGGGGGGCGTTTGGGCAAGAGACCCAGTACTTC
CASSQGGAFGQETQYF
>.|TRBJ2-5|TRBV13|.
TGTGCCAGCAGCGGCACAGTGATTGAGACCCAGTACTTC
CASSGTVIETQYF
>.|TRBJ1-4|TRBV7-8|TRBD1
TGTGCCAGCAGCTTACCCGGACAGGCGAGGGTAGGAACTAATGAAAAACTGTTTTTT
CASSLPGQARVGTNEKLFF
>.|TRBJ1-1|TRBV5-1|.
TGCGCCAGCAGCTTTACAGGGATTGAAGCTTTCTTT
CASSFTGIEAFF
>many|TRBJ1-2|TRBV28|.
TGTGCCAGCAGGGGACCGACGACCTATGGCTACACCTTC
CASRGPTTYGYTF
>.|TRBJ1-2|TRBV6-5|.
TGTGCCAGCAGGACGAGGGAGGGGTCCTATGGCTACACCTTC
CASRTREGSYGYTF
>.|TRBJ2-7|TRBV19|TRBD1
TGTGCCAGTAGTATGCAGAAGGGGGCCTCCTACGAGCAGTACTTC
CASSMQKGASYEQYF
>.|TRBJ2-7|TRBV14|.
TGTGCCAGCAGCCAAGTCGCCAGCGGATACTACGAGCAGTACTTC
CASSQVASGYYEQYF
>.|TRBJ2-7|TRBV19|.
TGTGCCAGTAGGAAAATGGACAGCTACGAGCAGTACTTC
CASRKMDSYEQYF
>.|TRBJ2-7|TRBV7-9|.
TGTGCCAGCAGCGATACAGGGATCGAGCAGTACTTC
CASSDTGIEQYF
>once|TRBJ2-7|TRBV12-5|.
TGTGCTAGTGGTTTGGCAGGGAGTAACGAGCAGTACTTC
CASGLAGSNEQYF
>few|TRBJ1-5|TRBV13|TRBD1
TGTGCCAGCAGAAACACTGGGACAGTCAATCAGCCCCAGCATTTT
CASRNTGTVNQPQHF
>few|TRBJ1-5|TRBV11-3|TRBD1
TGTGCCAGCTCCCAAATCGGACAGGGGTCCCTGTCTGGCAATCAGCCCCAGCATTTT
CASSQIGQGSLSGNQPQHF
>.|TRBJ2-1|TRBV4-1|TRBD2
TGCGCCAGCAGCCAAGATCTGGGGGGGTATGAGCAGTTCTTC
CASSQDLGGYEQFF
>few|TRBJ1-1|TRBV29-1|.
TGCAGCGTTCTGGGGCAGTACACTGAAGCTTTCTTT
CSVLGQYTEAFF
>.|TRBJ1-5|TRBV7-9|TRBD1
TGTGCCAGCAGCCTAGAACGAGGGGGCGATCAGCCCCAGCATTTT
CASSLERGGDQPQHF
>few|TRBJ1-2|TRBV27|.
TGTGCCAGCAGTTTACGGGGGGCGCCTGGCTACACCTTC
CASSLRGAPGYTF
>.|TRBJ2-1|TRBV18|.
TGTGCCAGCTCACGGTGGGAGGCCCACAATGAGCAGTTCTTC
CASSRWEAHNEQFF